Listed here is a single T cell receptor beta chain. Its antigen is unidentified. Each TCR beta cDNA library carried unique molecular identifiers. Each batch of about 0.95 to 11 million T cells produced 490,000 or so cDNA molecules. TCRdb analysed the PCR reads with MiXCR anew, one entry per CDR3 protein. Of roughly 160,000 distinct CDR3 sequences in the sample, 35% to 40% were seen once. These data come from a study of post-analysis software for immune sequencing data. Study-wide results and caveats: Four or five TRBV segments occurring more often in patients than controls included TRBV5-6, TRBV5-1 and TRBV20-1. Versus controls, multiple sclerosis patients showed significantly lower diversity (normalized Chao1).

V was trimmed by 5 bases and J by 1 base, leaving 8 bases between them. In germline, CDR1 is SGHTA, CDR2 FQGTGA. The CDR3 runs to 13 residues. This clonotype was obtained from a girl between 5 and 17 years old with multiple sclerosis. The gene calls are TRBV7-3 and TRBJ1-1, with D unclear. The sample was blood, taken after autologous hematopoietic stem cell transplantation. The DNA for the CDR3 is TGTGCCAGCAGCGAGGCAGCGAACACTGAAGCTTTCTTT. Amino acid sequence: CASSEAANTEAFF. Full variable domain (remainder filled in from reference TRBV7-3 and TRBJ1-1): GAGVSQTPSNKVTEKGKYVELRCDPISGHTALYWYRQSLGQGPEFLIYFQGTGAADDSGLPNDRFFAVRPEGSVSTLKIQRTERGDSAVYLCASSEAANTEAFFGQGTRLTVV.